The source of this T cell receptor (beta chain) is a study of shared clonotypes between healthy human individuals. CDR3 length equals 12 residues. Germline CDR1 is WNHNN and CDR2 is SYGVQD (reference sequence). Trimming cost V 0 bases and J 12 bases, with 9 bases left between them. This clone has more than one count but fewer than ten. Using immunoSEQ multiplex PCR, the repertoire was profiled, and TCRdb retains in-frame clones only, with some absent. The sample lists about 960,000 clones; over 60% were seen once. V and J are TRBV10-1 and TRBJ2-1; tentatively, D is TRBD1 (5 bases). This receptor was taken from a man aged 18-30 years in good health. Sequencing was carried out using memory CD4+ T cells sorted from blood. Subset specified: CD45RA-negative fraction. As DNA, the CDR3 is TGCGCCAGCAGTGAGTCGGATAGGGGGCAGTTCTTC. Its translation: CASSESDRGQFF.